This TCR beta chain was recorded in a study of CXCR3-negative and CXCR3-positive naive CD8 T cells. Study-wide results and limits: In naive cells, CXCR3-negative and CXCR3-positive subsets had similar TRBV-TRBJ usage; memory cells differed.

The CDR3 length is 14 residues. CDR1 and CDR2 from the germline V gene are SGHRS and YFSETQ. The authors prepared UMI-labeled TRB cDNA libraries by 5' RACE. TCRdb reworked the 5' RACE reads into one entry per CDR3 protein, no DNA. The sample holds 20,000 to 25,000 distinct CDR3 sequences. As for this clonotype: The antigen is undetermined.

This sequence joins TRBV5-1 and TRBJ2-1; TCRdb reports TRBD1, a call that lacks DNA to check it against. Input material: memory CD8+ T cells from blood. The receptor was derived from a human donor in good health. Some clones in this sample may be carry-over from other donors' samples. This CDR3 reads CASSQRQGGNEQFF.